The rows below give T cell receptor beta chains drawn from one sample of a study of T cells in Graves' hyperthyroidism and ophthalmopathy. TCRdb redid the calling of the multiplex PCR reads with MiXCR, one entry per CDR3 protein. Seen here are 370,000 or so distinct CDR3 sequences, approximately 14% observed once, and the top ten hold 25% to 35%. What was sequenced was blood. Source of these receptors: a woman between 18 and 30 years old with Graves' hyperthyroidism that later progressed to Graves' ophthalmopathy. CDR3s include the opening cysteine and the closing phenylalanine or tryptophan. Each record gives: clone size, D gene, V gene, J gene, CDR3 DNA, CDR3 protein. D genes are given only for firm matches. Expanded clones get a size class; other rows say once, few or many, or leave the size out.

many	NA	TRBV19	TRBJ2-3	TGTGCCAGTAGTCTCCAGAGGCGGAGCACAGATACGCAGTATTTT	CASSLQRRSTDTQYF
NA	NA	TRBV29-1	TRBJ2-2	TGCAGCGGACGTGTGTTCGCGAACACCGGGGAGCTGTTTTTT	CSGRVFANTGELFF
few	NA	TRBV19	TRBJ2-2	TGTGCCAGTAGAGGGTGGTCGAACACCGGGGAGCTGTTTTTT	CASRGWSNTGELFF
many	NA	TRBV29-1	TRBJ1-1	TGCAGCGTTGACGTCGGGAACACTGAAGCTTTCTTT	CSVDVGNTEAFF
many	NA	TRBV11-2	TRBJ1-1	TGTGCCAGCAGTCAAAGTGGGGGGATGAACACTGAAGCTTTCTTT	CASSQSGGMNTEAFF
many	NA	TRBV3-1	TRBJ1-6	TGTGCCAGCAGCCAAGTAAACAGGGACTCACCCCTCCACTTT	CASSQVNRDSPLHF
NA	TRBD1	TRBV5-1	TRBJ1-1	TGCGCCAGCAGCCCGGTGGACAGGGTGAACACTGAAGCTTTCTTT	CASSPVDRVNTEAFF
few	NA	TRBV10-3	TRBJ1-2	TGTGCCATCAGTGAGTCTGACAGTACCTATGGCTACACCTTC	CAISESDSTYGYTF
many	NA	TRBV27	TRBJ1-2	TGTGCCAGCAGTCCCCTGGGGGGTATCCGCGGCTACACCTTC	CASSPLGGIRGYTF
NA	TRBD2	TRBV14	TRBJ2-2	TGTGCCAGCAGCCAAGGGTGGCTAGCGGGAGCCGGGGAGCTGTTTTTT	CASSQGWLAGAGELFF
NA	NA	TRBV12-3/TRBV12-4	TRBJ2-5	TGTGCCAGCAGTTTCTTCCAAGAGACCCAGTACTTC	CASSFFQETQYF